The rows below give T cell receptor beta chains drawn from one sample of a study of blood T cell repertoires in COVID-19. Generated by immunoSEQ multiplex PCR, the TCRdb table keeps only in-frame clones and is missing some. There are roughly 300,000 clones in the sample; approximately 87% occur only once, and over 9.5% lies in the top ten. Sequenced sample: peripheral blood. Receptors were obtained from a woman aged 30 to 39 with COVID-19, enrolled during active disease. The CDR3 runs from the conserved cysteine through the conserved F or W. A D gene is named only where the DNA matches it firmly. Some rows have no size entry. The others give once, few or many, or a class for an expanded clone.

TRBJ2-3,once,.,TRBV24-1,TGTGCCACCAGTGATCCTCGCACAGATACGCAGTATTTT,CATSDPRTDTQYF
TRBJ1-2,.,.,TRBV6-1,TGTGCCAGCAGTGAAGTAAGGGGGAACTATGGCTACACCTTC,CASSEVRGNYGYTF
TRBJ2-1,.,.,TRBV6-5,TGTGCCAGCAGGCACAGATCTTACAATGAGCAGTTCTTC,CASRHRSYNEQFF
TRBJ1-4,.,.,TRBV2,TGTGCCAGCAGGAAGGGGGTTCGCGCGCGACAAAATGAAAAACTGTTTTTT,CASRKGVRARQNEKLFF
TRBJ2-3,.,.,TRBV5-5,TGTGCCAGCGGGGGGGGCGGCACAGATACGCAGTATTTT,CASGGGGTDTQYF
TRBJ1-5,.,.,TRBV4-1,TGCGCCAGCAGCCCCACCGGAGTGAATCAGCCCCAGCATTTT,CASSPTGVNQPQHF
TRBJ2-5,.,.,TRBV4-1,TGCGCCAGCAGCCCAAGAAATTCCCAGGGCTCAGAGACCCAGTACTTC,CASSPRNSQGSETQYF
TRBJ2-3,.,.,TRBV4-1,TGCGCCAGCAGCCAAGGACAGGCGACAGATACGCAGTATTTT,CASSQGQATDTQYF
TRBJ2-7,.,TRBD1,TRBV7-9,TGTGCCAGCAGGCCCTCCAGATGGACAGGGGGCGAGTCCCTCTGCGAGCAGTACTTC,CASRPSRWTGGESLCEQYF
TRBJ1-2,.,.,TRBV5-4,TGTGCCAGCAGCTTGGGGACTCTCACCTTCTTC,CASSLGTLTFF
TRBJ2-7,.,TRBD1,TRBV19,TGTGCCAGTAGTAGGGGCGCTGGGACAGGGGGCTTCTACGAGCAGTACTTC,CASSRGAGTGGFYEQYF
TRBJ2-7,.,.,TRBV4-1,TGCGCCAGCAGCCGTAACGGAGCCTACGAGCAGTACTTC,CASSRNGAYEQYF
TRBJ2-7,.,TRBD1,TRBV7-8,TGTGCCAGCAGCTTAACAGGGGGCGTTAGTTTTCAGCGGCAGTACTTC,CASSLTGGVSFQRQYF
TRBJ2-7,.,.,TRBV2,TGTGCCAGCTGGACAGAAGGAACCTACGAGCAGTACTTC,CASWTEGTYEQYF
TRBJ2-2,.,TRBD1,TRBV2,TGTGCCAGCAGCCACCAAATGGGGACAGGGAACACCGGGGAGCTGTTTTTT,CASSHQMGTGNTGELFF
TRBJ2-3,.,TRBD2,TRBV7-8,TGTGCCAGCAGCTTAGGTGTAGCGGGGGAGAGAATAGATACGCAGTATTTT,CASSLGVAGERIDTQYF
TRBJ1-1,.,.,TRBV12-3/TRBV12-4,TGTGCCAGCGGACGAGGGGAGGGAGCTTTCTTT,CASGRGEGAFF